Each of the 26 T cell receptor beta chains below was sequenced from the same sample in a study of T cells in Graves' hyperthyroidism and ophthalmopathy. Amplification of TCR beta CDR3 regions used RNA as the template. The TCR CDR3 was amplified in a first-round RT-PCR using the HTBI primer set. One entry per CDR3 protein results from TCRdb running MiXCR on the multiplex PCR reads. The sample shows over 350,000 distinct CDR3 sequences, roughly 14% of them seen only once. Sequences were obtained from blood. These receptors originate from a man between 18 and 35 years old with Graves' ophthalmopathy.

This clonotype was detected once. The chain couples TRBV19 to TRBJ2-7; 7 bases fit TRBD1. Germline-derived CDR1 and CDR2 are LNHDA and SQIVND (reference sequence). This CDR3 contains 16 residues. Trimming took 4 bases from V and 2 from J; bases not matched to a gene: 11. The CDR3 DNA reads TGTGCCAGTAGTACCCCCCCGACAGGGAGCGCCTACGAGCAGTACTTC. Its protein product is CASSTPPTGSAYEQYF.

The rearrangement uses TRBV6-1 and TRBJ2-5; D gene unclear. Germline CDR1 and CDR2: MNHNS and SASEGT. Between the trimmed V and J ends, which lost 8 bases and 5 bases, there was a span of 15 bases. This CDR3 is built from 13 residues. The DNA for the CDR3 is TGTGCCAGCCTCAGTTGGGTGGAGGAGACCCAGTACTTC. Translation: CASLSWVEETQYF.

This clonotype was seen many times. DNA for the CDR3: TGTGCCAGCAGACAAAACAGGGGGCGTACCTATGGCTACACCTTC. It specifies CASRQNRGRTYGYTF. The chain recombines TRBV2 with TRBJ1-2, with 9 bases identical to TRBD1. The CDR3 totals 15 residues. Germline values: CDR1 SNHLY, CDR2 FYNNEI. The ends lost 6 bases at V and 4 bases at J; junction bases unmatched: 9.

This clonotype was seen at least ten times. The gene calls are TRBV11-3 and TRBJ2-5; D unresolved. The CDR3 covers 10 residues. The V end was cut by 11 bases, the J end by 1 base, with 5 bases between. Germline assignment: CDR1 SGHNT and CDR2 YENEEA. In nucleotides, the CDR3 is TGTGCCGGAGCCCAAGAGACCCAGTACTTC. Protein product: CAGAQETQYF.

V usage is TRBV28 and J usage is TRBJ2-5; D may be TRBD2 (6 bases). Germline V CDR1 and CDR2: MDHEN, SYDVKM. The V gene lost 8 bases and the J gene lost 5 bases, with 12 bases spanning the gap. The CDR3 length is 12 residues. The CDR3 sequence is CASWGREETQYF. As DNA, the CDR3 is TGTGCCAGCTGGGGACGGGAGGAGACCCAGTACTTC.

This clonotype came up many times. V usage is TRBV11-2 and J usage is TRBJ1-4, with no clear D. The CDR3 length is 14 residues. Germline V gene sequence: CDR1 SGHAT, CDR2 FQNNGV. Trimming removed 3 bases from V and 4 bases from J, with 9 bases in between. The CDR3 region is CASSFRMLNEKLFF. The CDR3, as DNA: TGTGCCAGCAGCTTTCGGATGCTTAATGAAAAACTGTTTTTT.

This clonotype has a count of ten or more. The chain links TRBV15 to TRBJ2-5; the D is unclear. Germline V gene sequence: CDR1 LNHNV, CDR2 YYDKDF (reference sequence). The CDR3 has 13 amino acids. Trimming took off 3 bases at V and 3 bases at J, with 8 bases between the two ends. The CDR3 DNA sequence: TGTGCCACCAGCAGGAACAAGAAAGAGACCCAGTACTTC. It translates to CATSRNKKETQYF. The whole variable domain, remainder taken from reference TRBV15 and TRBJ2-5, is DAMVIQNPRYQVTQFGKPVTLSCSQTLNHNVMYWYQQKSSQAPKLLFHYYDKDFNNEADTPDNFQSRRPNTSFCFLDIRSPGLGDTAMYLCATSRNKKETQYFGPGTRLLVL.

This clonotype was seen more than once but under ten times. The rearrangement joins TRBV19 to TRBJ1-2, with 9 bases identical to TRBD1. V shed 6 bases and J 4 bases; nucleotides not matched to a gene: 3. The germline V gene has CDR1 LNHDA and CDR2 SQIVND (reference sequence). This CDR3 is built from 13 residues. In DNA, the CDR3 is TGTGCCAGTAGGGTGGACAGGGGCTATGGCTACACCTTC. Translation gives CASRVDRGYGYTF.

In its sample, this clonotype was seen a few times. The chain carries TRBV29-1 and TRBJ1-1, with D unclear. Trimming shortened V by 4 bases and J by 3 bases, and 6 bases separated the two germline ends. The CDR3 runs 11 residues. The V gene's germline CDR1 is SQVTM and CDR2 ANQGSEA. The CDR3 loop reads CSVVRDTEAFF. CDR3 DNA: TGCAGCGTTGTTAGGGACACTGAAGCTTTCTTT.

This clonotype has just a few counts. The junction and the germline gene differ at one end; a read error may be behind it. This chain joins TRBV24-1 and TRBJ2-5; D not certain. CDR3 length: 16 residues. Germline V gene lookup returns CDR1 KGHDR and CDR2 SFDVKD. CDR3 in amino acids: CATNDSSFSSQETQYF. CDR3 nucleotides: TGTGCCACCAATGATTCCTCTTTCAGCTCCCAAGAGACCCAGTACTTC.

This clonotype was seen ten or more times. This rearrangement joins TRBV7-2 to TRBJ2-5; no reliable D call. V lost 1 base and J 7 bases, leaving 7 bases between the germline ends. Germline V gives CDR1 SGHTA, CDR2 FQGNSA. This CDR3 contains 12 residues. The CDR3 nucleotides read TGTGCCAGCAGCTTAGGGGGTGGGACCCAGTACTTC. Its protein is CASSLGGGTQYF.

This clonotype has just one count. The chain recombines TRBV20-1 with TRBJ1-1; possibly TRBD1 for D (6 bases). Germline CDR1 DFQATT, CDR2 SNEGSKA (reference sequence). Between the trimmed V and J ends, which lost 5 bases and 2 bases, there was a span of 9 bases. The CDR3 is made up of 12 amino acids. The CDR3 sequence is CSAVQGNTEAFF. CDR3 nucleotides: TGCAGTGCTGTACAGGGTAACACTGAAGCTTTCTTT.

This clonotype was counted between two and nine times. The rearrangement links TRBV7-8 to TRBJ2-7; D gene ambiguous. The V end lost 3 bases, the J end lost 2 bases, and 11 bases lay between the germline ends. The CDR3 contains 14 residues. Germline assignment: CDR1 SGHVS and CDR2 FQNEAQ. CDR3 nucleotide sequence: TGTGCCAGCAGCTTGAAAACTGGACCCTACGAGCAGTACTTC. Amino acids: CASSLKTGPYEQYF.

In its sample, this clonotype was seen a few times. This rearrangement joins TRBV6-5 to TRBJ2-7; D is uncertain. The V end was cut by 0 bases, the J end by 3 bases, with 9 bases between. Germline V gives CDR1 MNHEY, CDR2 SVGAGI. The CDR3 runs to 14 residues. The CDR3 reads CASSYSAKDYEQYF. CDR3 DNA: TGTGCCAGCAGTTACTCGGCAAAAGACTACGAGCAGTACTTC.

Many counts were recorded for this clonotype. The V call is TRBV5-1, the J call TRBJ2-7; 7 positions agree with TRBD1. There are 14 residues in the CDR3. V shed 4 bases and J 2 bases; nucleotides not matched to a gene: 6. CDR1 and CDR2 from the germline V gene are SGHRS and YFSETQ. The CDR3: CASSKDRSTYEQYF. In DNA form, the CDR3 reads TGCGCCAGCAGCAAGGACAGGTCAACCTACGAGCAGTACTTC.

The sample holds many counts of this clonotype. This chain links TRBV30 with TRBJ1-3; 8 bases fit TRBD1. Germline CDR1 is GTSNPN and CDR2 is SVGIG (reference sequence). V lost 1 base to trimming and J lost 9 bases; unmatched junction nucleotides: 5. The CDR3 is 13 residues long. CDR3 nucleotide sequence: TGTGCCTGGAGTGCTCAGGGGGCTGGCACCATATATTTT. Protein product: CAWSAQGAGTIYF.

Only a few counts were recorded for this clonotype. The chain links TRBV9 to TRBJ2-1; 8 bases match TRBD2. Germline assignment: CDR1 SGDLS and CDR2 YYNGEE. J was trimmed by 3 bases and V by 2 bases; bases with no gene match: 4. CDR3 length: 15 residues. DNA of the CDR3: TGTGCCAGCAGCGTGCCTAGCGGGTTCTACAATGAGCAGTTCTTC. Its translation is CASSVPSGFYNEQFF.

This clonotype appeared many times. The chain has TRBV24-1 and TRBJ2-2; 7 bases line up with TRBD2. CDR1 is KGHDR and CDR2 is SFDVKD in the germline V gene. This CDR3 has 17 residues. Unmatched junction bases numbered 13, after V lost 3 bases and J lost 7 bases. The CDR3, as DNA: TGTGCCACCAGTGATATCTTGTCTAGCGGTTCCGACGGGGAGCTGTTTTTT. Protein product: CATSDILSSGSDGELFF.

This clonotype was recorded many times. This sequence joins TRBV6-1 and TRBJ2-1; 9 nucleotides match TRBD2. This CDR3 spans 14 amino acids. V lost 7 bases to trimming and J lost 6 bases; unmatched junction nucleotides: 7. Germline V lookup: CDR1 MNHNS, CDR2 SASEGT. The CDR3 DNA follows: TGTGCCAGCACCTTAGCGGGGGTGGGCAATGAGCAGTTCTTC. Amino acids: CASTLAGVGNEQFF.

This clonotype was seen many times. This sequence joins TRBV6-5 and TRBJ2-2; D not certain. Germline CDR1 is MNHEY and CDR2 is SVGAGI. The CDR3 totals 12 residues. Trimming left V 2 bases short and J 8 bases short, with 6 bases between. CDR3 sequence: CASSYLSGELFF. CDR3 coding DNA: TGTGCCAGCAGTTACCTTTCAGGGGAGCTGTTTTTT.

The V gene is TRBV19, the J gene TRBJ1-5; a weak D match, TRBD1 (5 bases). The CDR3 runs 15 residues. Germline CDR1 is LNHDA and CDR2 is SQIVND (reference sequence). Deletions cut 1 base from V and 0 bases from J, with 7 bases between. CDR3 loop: CASSIGGNSNQPQHF. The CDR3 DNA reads TGTGCCAGTAGTATAGGGGGGAATAGCAATCAGCCCCAGCATTTT.

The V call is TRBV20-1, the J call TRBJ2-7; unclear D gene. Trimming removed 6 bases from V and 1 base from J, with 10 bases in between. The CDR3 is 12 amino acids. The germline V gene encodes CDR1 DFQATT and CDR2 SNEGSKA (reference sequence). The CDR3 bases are TGCAGTGCACCCGACGGTTCCTACGAGCAGTACTTC. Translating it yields CSAPDGSYEQYF.

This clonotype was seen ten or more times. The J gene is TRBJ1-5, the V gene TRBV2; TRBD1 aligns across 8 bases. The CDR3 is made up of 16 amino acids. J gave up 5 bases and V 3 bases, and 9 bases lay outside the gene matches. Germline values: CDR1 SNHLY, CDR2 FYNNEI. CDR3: CASSDIEGQGHQPQHF. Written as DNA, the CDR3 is TGTGCCAGCAGTGATATTGAAGGACAGGGACATCAGCCCCAGCATTTT.

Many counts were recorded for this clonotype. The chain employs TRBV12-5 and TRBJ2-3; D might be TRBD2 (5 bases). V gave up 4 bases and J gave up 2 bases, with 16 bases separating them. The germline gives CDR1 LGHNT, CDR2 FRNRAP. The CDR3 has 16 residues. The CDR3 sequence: CASGSRTGPFTDTQYF. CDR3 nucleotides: TGTGCTAGTGGTTCAAGGACTGGACCTTTCACAGATACGCAGTATTTT.

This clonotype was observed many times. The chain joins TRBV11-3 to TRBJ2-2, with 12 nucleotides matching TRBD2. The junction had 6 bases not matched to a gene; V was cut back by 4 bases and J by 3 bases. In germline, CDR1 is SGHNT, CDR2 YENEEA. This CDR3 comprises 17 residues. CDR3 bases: TGTGCCAGCAGCTCCCGACTAGCGGGAGTGGACACCGGGGAGCTGTTTTTT. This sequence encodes CASSSRLAGVDTGELFF.

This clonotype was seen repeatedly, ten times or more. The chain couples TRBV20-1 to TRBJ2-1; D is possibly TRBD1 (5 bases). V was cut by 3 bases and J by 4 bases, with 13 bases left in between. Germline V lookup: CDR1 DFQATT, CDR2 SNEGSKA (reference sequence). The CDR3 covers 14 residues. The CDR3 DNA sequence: TGCAGTGCTAGCGCGCTACAGGAGTACAATGAGCAGTTCTTC. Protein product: CSASALQEYNEQFF.